One sample yielded the 20 T cell receptor beta chains listed below, sequenced in a study of T cells after somatic rescue of genetic block. Assay used: immunoSEQ multiplex PCR; TCRdb lists only in-frame clones, some missing. The sample yields approximately 65,000 clones, less than 95% seen once. The sequencing sample was made of peripheral blood mononuclear cells (PBMCs). Receptors originate from a man aged 35 to 55.

V and J are TRBV19 and TRBJ1-2; D not resolved. Trimming took off 1 base at V and 7 bases at J, with 10 bases between the two ends. Germline values: CDR1 LNHDA, CDR2 SQIVND (reference sequence). CDR3 length: 13 amino acids. This CDR3 is CASSIAGSGGYTF. CDR3 nucleotides: TGTGCCAGTAGTATAGCGGGGAGCGGTGGCTACACCTTC.

V usage is TRBV5-8 and J usage is TRBJ1-4; 8 bases align to TRBD1. V lost 3 bases to trimming and J lost 6 bases; unmatched junction nucleotides: 7. This CDR3 comprises 15 residues. The germline gives CDR1 SGHTS, CDR2 YDEGEE. The CDR3 DNA follows: TGTGCCAGCAGCTACCCGGACAGGGTTCATGAAAAACTGTTTTTT. It translates to CASSYPDRVHEKLFF.

This chain links TRBV5-6 with TRBJ1-3, with 11 bases identical to TRBD1. The V gene's germline CDR1 is SGHDT and CDR2 YYEEEE. Germline trimming cut 4 bases from V and 8 bases from J; bases unmatched to any gene: 2. This CDR3 is built from 13 residues. CDR3 protein: CASSRTGGDTIYF. DNA of the CDR3: TGTGCCAGCAGCCGGACAGGGGGCGACACCATATATTTT.

This clone has only a few counts. The chain carries TRBV7-9 and TRBJ2-7; no clear D gene. V was pared by 2 bases and J by 0 bases, with 8 bases between. The CDR3 consists of 14 residues. Germline CDR1 SEHNR, CDR2 FQNEAQ (reference sequence). The CDR3 DNA follows: TGTGCCAGCAGCTTAACTTCCGGCTCCTACGAGCAGTACTTC. This translates into CASSLTSGSYEQYF.

The V and J genes are TRBV19 and TRBJ1-2; D is ambiguous. CDR1 is LNHDA and CDR2 is SQIVND in the germline V gene (reference sequence). V lost 5 bases and J 6 bases, leaving 13 bases between the germline ends. The length of the CDR3 is 13 residues. The CDR3 DNA sequence: TGTGCCAGTAGTGGAGCGACATACGATGGCTACACCTTC. It is translated as CASSGATYDGYTF.

DNA for the CDR3: TGCGCCAGCAGCTGGAGGGTTAACGGCAATCAGCCCCAGCATTTT. This gives the protein CASSWRVNGNQPQHF. V and J are TRBV5-1 and TRBJ1-5; D ambiguous. V lost 3 bases to trimming and J lost 2 bases, with 12 bases between them. This CDR3 contains 15 residues. Germline CDR1 reads SGHRS; CDR2 reads YFSETQ.

The chain recombines TRBV5-4 with TRBJ2-2; a possible D gene is TRBD1 (5 bases). From germline, CDR1 is SGHNT and CDR2 YYREEE (reference sequence). V shed 4 bases and J shed 7 bases, with 20 bases lying between them. This CDR3 is built from 16 residues. The DNA for the CDR3 is TGTGCCAGCAGCCGGAGTCAGGGCATGGTAGGCGGGGAGCTGTTTTTT. Translating it yields CASSRSQGMVGGELFF.

This rearrangement joins TRBV9 to TRBJ1-4, with unresolved D. CDR1 and CDR2 (germline): SGDLS, YYNGEE. Between the trimmed V and J ends, which lost 4 bases and 1 base, there was a span of 11 bases. The CDR3 length is 15 residues. The CDR3 is CASSPTGVTNEKLFF. CDR3 bases: TGTGCCAGCAGCCCCACGGGTGTAACTAATGAAAAACTGTTTTTT. Variable domain in full (rest from reference TRBV9 and TRBJ1-4): DSGVTQTPKHLITATGQRVTLRCSPRSGDLSVYWYQQSLDQGLQFLIQYYNGEERAKGNILERFSAQQFPDLHSELNLSSLELGDSALYFCASSPTGVTNEKLFFGSGTQLSVL.

The rearrangement joins TRBV2 to TRBJ2-2; the D is unclear. The CDR3 spans 15 residues. Germline V lookup: CDR1 SNHLY, CDR2 FYNNEI. V dropped 6 bases and J dropped 1 base, with 12 bases sitting between them. CDR3 sequence reads: CASRIGFGNTGELFF. The DNA for the CDR3 is TGTGCCAGCAGAATCGGGTTTGGGAACACCGGGGAGCTGTTTTTT.

The genes are TRBV19 and TRBJ1-1; tentative D call: TRBD1 (6 bases). The CDR3 loop spans 15 amino acids. Germline-derived CDR1 and CDR2 are LNHDA and SQIVND (reference sequence). Between the trimmed V and J ends, which lost 6 bases and 1 base, there was a span of 15 bases. CDR3 sequence (DNA): TGTGCCAGTAGCCCTGTGGACAGAGGGAACACTGAAGCTTTCTTT. As protein: CASSPVDRGNTEAFF. Filled out from reference TRBV19 and TRBJ1-1, the complete variable domain reads DGGITQSPKYLFRKEGQNVTLSCEQNLNHDAMYWYRQDPGQGLRLIYYSQIVNDFQKGDIAEGYSVSREKKESFPLTVTSAQKNPTAFYLCASSPVDRGNTEAFFGQGTRLTVV.

The V gene is TRBV15, the J gene TRBJ2-1; no clear D. With 5 bases removed from V and 5 bases from J, the gap between germline ends came to 16 bases. In germline, CDR1 is LNHNV, CDR2 YYDKDF (reference sequence). The length of the CDR3 is 15 residues. DNA of the CDR3: TGTGCCACCAGCGGTCCGCGCGACATCGACAATGAGCAGTTCTTC. Its protein is CATSGPRDIDNEQFF.

This chain links TRBV4-3 with TRBJ2-3; TRBD2 aligns across 12 bases. V lost 4 bases to trimming and J lost 6 bases; unmatched junction nucleotides: 11. CDR1 and CDR2 (germline): LGHNA, YSLEER. The CDR3 has 17 amino acids. The CDR3: CASSPARLAGGPDTQYF. In nucleotides, the CDR3 is TGCGCCAGCAGCCCGGCACGTCTAGCGGGAGGGCCTGATACGCAGTATTTT.

V and J are TRBV7-3 and TRBJ2-5; D call uncertain. V lost 2 bases to trimming and J lost 5 bases, with 9 bases between them. Germline V CDR1 and CDR2: SGHTA, FQGTGA. CDR3 length: 13 amino acids. CDR3 protein: CASSLWAGETQYF. The CDR3 DNA is TGTGCCAGCAGCTTATGGGCCGGGGAGACCCAGTACTTC.

The chain links TRBV5-1 to TRBJ1-3; the D gene is possibly TRBD1 (6 bases). Germline V gene lookup returns CDR1 SGHRS and CDR2 YFSETQ. This CDR3 comprises 16 residues. Trimming took 4 bases from V and 0 from J, leaving 14 bases between them. The CDR3 loop reads CASSTSTGHSGNTIYF. CDR3 DNA sequence: TGCGCCAGCAGCACTTCGACAGGACACTCTGGAAACACCATATATTTT.

The chain couples TRBV5-1 to TRBJ2-1, with D perhaps given as TRBD1 or TRBD2 (5 bases each). CDR1 is SGHRS, CDR2 YFSETQ, per germline. V dropped 0 bases and J dropped 3 bases, with 10 bases sitting between them. This CDR3 region has 15 residues. The chain's CDR3 is CASSLDRDHYNEQFF. The CDR3 region has the DNA TGCGCCAGCAGCTTGGATCGGGACCACTACAATGAGCAGTTCTTC.

The gene calls are TRBV2 and TRBJ1-3; tentatively, D is TRBD1 (6 bases). V lost 7 bases, J lost 4 bases, and 14 bases lay in between. There are 14 residues in the CDR3. Per the germline V gene, CDR1 is SNHLY and CDR2 is FYNNEI. The CDR3 DNA is TGTGCCAGCAAACGAACAGGGTTGGGAAACACCATATATTTT. This sequence encodes CASKRTGLGNTIYF.

The J gene is TRBJ2-2, the V gene TRBV4-1, with 9 positions matching TRBD1. The CDR3 contains 16 residues. Germline-derived CDR1 and CDR2 are MGHRA and YSYEKL. The junction had 8 bases not matched to a gene; V was cut back by 2 bases and J by 7 bases. The CDR3 reads CASSQPGQGPGGELFF. Written as DNA, the CDR3 is TGCGCCAGCAGCCAACCGGGACAGGGACCCGGCGGGGAGCTGTTTTTT.

The chain is built from TRBV27 and TRBJ2-3, with D uncertain. The CDR3 has 14 amino acids. Germline values: CDR1 MNHEY, CDR2 SMNVEV (reference sequence). The ends were cut back, 5 bases at V and 6 bases at J, with 15 bases in the middle. The CDR3 spells CASSPRTLGDTQYF. DNA for the CDR3: TGTGCCAGCAGTCCCCGGACCCTCGGGGATACGCAGTATTTT.

The count of this clone is one. The V gene is TRBV19, the J gene TRBJ2-1; 7 bases are shared with TRBD2. Germline-derived CDR1 and CDR2 are LNHDA and SQIVND (reference sequence). J gave up 0 bases and V 4 bases, and 3 bases lay outside the gene matches. The CDR3 has 15 residues. The CDR3 is CASSTPGGSYNEQFF. In nucleotides, the CDR3 is TGTGCCAGTAGTACCCCGGGGGGCTCCTACAATGAGCAGTTCTTC.

The chain employs TRBV10-2 and TRBJ2-1, with D tentatively TRBD1 or TRBD2 (5 bases each). The V end lost 6 bases, the J end lost 7 bases, and 22 bases lay between the germline ends. The germline V gene encodes CDR1 WSHSY and CDR2 SAAADI. This CDR3 contains 16 residues. The CDR3 DNA sequence: TGCGCCAGCAGGGGCCCCTCCCTCGGGGCAGATAATGAGCAGTTCTTC. It encodes CASRGPSLGADNEQFF.